The clone carrying this TCR beta chain was seen many times. Its antigen is not identified. The data are from a study of T-cell memory formation after mild COVID-19. On the study more broadly: Most TCR clusters belonged to a single donor.

TCR alpha and TCR beta cDNA libraries carrying sample barcodes and UMIs came from 5'RACE with constant-segment primers. Via MiXCR, TCRdb re-called the 5' RACE reads, giving one row per CDR3 protein. The data hold just under 550,000 distinct CDR3 sequences, with 20% observed a single time. Overall study findings and caveats: Clones that got smaller from day 15 to 85 had even CD4/CD8, while clones growing later tipped toward CD4+. Whether second-wave clones peaking at day 37 were SARS-CoV-2 specific went unconfirmed.

The germline V gene encodes CDR1 KGHSH and CDR2 LQKENI. The CDR3 is 12 amino acids. V was shortened by 3 bases and J by 7 bases, with 10 bases between the two germline ends. The chain combines TRBV18 with TRBJ2-7; unclear D gene. Sequenced material: PBMCs or a T cell subset sorted from them (not recorded which). The clonotype was recovered from an adult woman who had mild COVID-19 (a few samples of this study predate the infection). Cell type and time point are not known. DNA of the CDR3: TGTGCCAGCTCACCCTCGACCCGGGAGCAGTACTTC. Its protein product is CASSPSTREQYF.